The TCR beta chain described here comes from a study of T cell changes during pregnancy in multiple sclerosis. Between the trimmed V and J ends, which lost 4 bases and 1 base, there was a span of 7 bases. The CDR3 has 13 residues. Germline V gene sequence: CDR1 SNHLY, CDR2 FYNNEI. The assay was immunoSEQ multiplex PCR, and TCRdb's table has in-frame clones only and misses some. The sample yields roughly 90,000 clones, under 95% seen once. The specimen comprised peripheral blood, sampled before pregnancy. This clonotype was obtained from a female donor with multiple sclerosis, enrolled in a pregnancy study. The chain links TRBV2 to TRBJ1-1; TRBD1 might be the D (5 bases). The DNA of the CDR3 is TGTGCCAGCAGTGCGACAGAGAACACTGAAGCTTTCTTT. Protein: CASSATENTEAFF.